Sequencing of this T cell receptor beta chain was carried out in a study of control samples from healthy donors and cancer patients (TCRdb year 2020). The library was generated by the immunoSEQ multiplex PCR assay. This immuneACCESS table, as held by TCRdb, lists in-frame sequences with V and J called but not all clones. Of the missing ones, under half trace to an unresolved V gene in checked studies; the others have no known cause. This sample holds 150,000 to 180,000 clones; 90% to 95% were observed only once. The ten top clones hold approximately 5.5% of the sample. From a lookup of the germline V gene (reference sequence), CDR1 and CDR2 are MNHEY and SMNVEV. Its CDR3 holds 16 amino acids, cysteine through phenylalanine. Left in the record is the CDR3 DNA by itself, 48 bases read in frame from the first base. The germline V and J ends show losses of 0 bases and 4 bases respectively, and no gene match explains 6 bases of the junction.

Worth noting for this clone: Its antigen remains undetermined. No base-level quality is on record; no much larger clone is a single base apart.

The receptor was isolated from a man aged 35 to 55 in good health. The sequence is built from TRBV27 and TRBJ1-1; TRBD1 aligns with 9 central bases. Sequenced: blood. The DNA is TGTGCCAGCAGTTTATCCCCACAGGGGGCGGTCACTGAAGCTTTCTTT. It codes for CASSLSPQGAVTEAFF.